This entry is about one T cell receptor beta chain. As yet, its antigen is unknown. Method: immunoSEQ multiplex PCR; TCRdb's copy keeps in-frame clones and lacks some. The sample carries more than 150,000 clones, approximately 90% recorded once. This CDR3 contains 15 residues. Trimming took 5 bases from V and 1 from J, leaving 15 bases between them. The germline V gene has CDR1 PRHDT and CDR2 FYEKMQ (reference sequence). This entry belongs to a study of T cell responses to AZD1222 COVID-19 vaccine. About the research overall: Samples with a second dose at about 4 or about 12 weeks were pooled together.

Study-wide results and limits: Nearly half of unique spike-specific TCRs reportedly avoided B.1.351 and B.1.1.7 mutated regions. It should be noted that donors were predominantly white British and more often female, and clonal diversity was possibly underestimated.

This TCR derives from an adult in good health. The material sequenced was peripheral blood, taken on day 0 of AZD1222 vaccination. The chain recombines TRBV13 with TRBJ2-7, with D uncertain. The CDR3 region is CASSPRSDRSYEQYF. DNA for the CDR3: TGTGCCAGCAGCCCCCGAAGCGACCGGTCCTACGAGCAGTACTTC.